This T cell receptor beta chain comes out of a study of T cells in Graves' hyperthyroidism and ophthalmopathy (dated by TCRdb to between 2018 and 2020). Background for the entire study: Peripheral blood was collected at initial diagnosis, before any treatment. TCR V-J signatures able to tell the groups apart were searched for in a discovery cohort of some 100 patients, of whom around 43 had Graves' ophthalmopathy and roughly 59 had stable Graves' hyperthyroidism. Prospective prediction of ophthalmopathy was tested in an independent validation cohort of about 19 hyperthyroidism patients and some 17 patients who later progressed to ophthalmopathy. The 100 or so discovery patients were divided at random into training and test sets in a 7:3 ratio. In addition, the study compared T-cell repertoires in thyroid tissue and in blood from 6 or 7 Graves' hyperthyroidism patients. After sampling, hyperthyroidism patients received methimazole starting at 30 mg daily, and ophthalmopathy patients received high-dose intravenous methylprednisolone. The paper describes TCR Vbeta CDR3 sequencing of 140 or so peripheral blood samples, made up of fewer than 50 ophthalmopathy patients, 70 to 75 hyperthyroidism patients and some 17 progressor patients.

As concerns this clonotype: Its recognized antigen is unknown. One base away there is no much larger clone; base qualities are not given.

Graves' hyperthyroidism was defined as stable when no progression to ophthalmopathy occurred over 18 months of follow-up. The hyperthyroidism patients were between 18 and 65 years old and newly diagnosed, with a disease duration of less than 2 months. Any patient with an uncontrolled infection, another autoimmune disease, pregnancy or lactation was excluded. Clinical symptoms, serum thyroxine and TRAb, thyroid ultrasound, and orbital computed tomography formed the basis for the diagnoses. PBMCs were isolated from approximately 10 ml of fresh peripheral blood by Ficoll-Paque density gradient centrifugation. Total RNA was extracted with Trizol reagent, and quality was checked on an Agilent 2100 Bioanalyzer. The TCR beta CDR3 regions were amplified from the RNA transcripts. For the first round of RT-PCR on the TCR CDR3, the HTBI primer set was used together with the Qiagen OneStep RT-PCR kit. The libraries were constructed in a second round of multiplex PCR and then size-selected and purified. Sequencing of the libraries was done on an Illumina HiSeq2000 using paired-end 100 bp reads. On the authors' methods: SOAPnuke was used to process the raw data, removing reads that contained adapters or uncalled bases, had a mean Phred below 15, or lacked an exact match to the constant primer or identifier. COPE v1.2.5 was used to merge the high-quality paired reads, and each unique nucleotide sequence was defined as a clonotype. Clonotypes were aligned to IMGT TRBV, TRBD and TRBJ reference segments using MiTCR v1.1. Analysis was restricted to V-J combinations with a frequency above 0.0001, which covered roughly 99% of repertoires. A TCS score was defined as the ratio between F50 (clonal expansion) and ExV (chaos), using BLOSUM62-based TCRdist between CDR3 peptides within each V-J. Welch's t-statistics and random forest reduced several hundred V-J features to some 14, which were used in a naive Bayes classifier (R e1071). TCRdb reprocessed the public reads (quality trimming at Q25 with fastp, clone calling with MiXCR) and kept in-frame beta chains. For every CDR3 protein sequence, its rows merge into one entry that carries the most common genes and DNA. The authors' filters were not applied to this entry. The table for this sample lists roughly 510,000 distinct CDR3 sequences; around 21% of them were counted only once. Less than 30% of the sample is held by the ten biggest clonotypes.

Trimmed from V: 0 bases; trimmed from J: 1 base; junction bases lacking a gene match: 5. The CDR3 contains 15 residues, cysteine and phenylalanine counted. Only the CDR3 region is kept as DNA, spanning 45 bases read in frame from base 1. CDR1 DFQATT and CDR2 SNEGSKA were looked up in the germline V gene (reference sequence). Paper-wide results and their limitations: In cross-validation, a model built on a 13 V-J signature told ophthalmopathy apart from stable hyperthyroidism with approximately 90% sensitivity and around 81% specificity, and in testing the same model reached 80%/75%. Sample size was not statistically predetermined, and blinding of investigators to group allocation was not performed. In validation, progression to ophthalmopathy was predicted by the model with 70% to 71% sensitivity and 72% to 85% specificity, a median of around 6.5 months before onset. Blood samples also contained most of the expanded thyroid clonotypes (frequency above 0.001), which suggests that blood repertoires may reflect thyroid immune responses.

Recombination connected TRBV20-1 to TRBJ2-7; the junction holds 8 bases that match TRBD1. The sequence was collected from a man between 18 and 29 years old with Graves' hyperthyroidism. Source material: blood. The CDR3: CSARDPDRGSYEQYF. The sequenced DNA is TGCAGTGCTAGAGATCCCGACAGGGGTTCCTACGAGCAGTACTTC.